This T cell receptor (beta chain) appears in the sequencing data of a study of OX40 agonist ivuxolimab in advanced cancers. Broader study findings: At 0.1 to 3.0 mg/kg and by week 6, CD4+ and CD8+ T cells in the blood had expanded clonally.

Per germline, CDR1 SGHAT and CDR2 FQNNGV. Deletions cut 0 bases from V and 1 base from J, with 14 bases between. This CDR3 is built from 17 residues. TCRdb keeps only in-frame clones here, not all; method: immunoSEQ multiplex PCR. This sample yields 50,000 to 70,000 clones, of which around 84% are seen a single time; about 0.65% belongs to the top ten. Regarding this clone: Its antigen is not known.

J is TRBJ2-3 and V is TRBV11-2; D not resolved. This sample comprised CD4+ or CD8+ T cells sorted from blood, obtained in a trial of the OX40 agonist ivuxolimab. The sequence was collected from an adult with an advanced solid tumor such as melanoma, head and neck, liver or kidney cancer. The CDR3 sequence is CASSLEGWAVGTDTQYF. As DNA, the CDR3 is TGTGCCAGCAGCTTAGAGGGCTGGGCGGTTGGCACAGATACGCAGTATTTT.